This T cell receptor beta chain was documented in a study of blood T cells in healthy people across ages. General study results and limits: Observed TCR beta diversity per million T cells went down as age went up. This fall followed a roughly linear course with age.

Concerning this clonotype itself: The antigen is unknown.

The sample providers were healthy Caucasian people from Russia, aged roughly 6 to 95. Isolating PBMCs gave at least 6.5 million of these cells per sample. Per sample, extraction of total RNA gave at least 5 micrograms in every case. A second PCR, run for roughly 7 to 11 cycles, used a sample-barcoded 5' primer plus a J-beta primer mix. Via MiXCR, TCRdb re-called the 5' RACE reads, giving one row per CDR3 protein. The sample has around 1.7 million distinct CDR3 sequences, 28% seen once. CDR1 is MNHEY and CDR2 is SMNVEV in the germline V gene (reference sequence). The CDR3 length is 17 residues. The chain combines TRBV27 with TRBJ2-7, with D tentatively TRBD1 (5 bases). The last part of the DNA fits TRBJ2-5 better; the J call may be wrong. Sample: blood. The receptor was isolated from a woman aged 30 to 39 in good health. CDR3 sequence reads: CASSLGRQGVLRETQYF. CDR3 DNA sequence: TGTGCCAGCAGTCTCGGGCGCCAGGGCGTCCTCAGGGAGACCCAGTACTTC.